This T cell receptor beta chain was captured by sequencing in a study of blood T cell repertoires in COVID-19. Across the study: Italy, Spain and the United States were the sources of the convalescent and acute COVID-19 samples. Sources were T cells, B-cell-depleted T cells, or PBMCs; the material itself was cDNA or gDNA.

In the original analysis: From reference gene primer amplification, estimates of nucleated cell counts were derived. Method: immunoSEQ multiplex PCR; TCRdb's copy keeps in-frame clones and lacks some. V and J calls and clone size are copied from that table; D and trimming were computed from the DNA. There are approximately 90,000 clones in the sample; around four fifths occur only once, and 3% to 3.5% lies in the top ten. Trimming removed 0 bases from V and 3 bases from J; junction bases left unmatched: 2. The CDR3 is 15 residues long. The V gene's germline CDR1 is SGHNT and CDR2 YYREEE (reference sequence).

The chain combines TRBV5-4 with TRBJ2-1; TRBD2 aligns across 8 bases. The sequence came from a man aged 45-65 years with acute or convalescent COVID-19. Sequencing used peripheral blood. CDR3 DNA: TGTGCCAGCAGCTTGGGGCTAGCGGGCTACAATGAGCAGTTCTTC. This encodes CASSLGLAGYNEQFF. The variable domain in full, with the rest retrieved from reference TRBV5-4 and TRBJ2-1, is ETGVTQSPTHLIKTRGQQVTLRCSSQSGHNTVSWYQQALGQGPQFIFQYYREEENGRGNFPPRFSGLQFPNYSSELNVNALELDDSALYLCASSLGLAGYNEQFFGPGTRLTVL.